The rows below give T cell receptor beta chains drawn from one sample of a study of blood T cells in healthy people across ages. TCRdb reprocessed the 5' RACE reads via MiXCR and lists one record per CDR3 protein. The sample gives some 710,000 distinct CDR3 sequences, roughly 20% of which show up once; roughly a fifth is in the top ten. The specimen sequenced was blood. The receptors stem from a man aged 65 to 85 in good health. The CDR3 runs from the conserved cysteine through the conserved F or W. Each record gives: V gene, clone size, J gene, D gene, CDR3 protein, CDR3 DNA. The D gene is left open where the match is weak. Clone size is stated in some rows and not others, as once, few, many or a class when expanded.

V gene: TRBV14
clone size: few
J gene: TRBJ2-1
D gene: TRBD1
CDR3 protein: CASSARDRAVLFDEQFF
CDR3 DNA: TGTGCCAGCAGCGCCCGGGACAGGGCCGTTCTATTCGATGAGCAGTTCTTC

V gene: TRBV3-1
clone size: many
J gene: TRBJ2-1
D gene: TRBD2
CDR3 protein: CASSPLAGVYNEQFF
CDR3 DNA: TGTGCCAGCAGCCCCCTTGCGGGGGTCTACAATGAGCAGTTCTTC

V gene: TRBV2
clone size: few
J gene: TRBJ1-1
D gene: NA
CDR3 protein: CASREGYTEAFF
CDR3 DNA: TGTGCCAGCAGGGAGGGCTATACTGAAGCTTTCTTT

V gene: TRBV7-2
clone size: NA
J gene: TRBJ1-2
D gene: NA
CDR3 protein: CASSLTPGPGYTF
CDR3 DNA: TGTGCCAGCAGCTTAACGCCAGGGCCTGGCTACACCTTC

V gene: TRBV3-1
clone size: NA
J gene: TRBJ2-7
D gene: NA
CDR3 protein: CASSQDVSSYEQYF
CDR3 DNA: TGTGCCAGCAGCCAAGATGTCAGCTCCTACGAGCAGTACTTC

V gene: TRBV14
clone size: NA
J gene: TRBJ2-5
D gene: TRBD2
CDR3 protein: CASSQDLTSGLETQYF
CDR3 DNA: TGTGCCAGCAGCCAAGATCTTACTAGCGGGTTGGAGACCCAGTACTTC

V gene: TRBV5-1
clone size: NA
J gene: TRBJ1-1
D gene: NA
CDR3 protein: CASSLWGDGTEAFF
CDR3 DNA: TGCGCCAGCAGCTTGTGGGGGGACGGCACTGAAGCTTTCTTT

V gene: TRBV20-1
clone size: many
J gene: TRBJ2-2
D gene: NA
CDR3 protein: CSARISENTGELFF
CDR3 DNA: TGCAGTGCTAGAATTAGCGAGAACACCGGGGAGCTGTTTTTT

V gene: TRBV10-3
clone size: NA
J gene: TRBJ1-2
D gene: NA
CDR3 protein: CAISDQVLGNYGYTF
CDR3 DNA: TGTGCCATCAGTGATCAGGTATTGGGAAACTATGGCTACACCTTC

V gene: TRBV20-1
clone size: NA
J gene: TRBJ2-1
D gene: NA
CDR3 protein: CSAPQEGNEQFF
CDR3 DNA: TGCAGTGCGCCCCAGGAGGGGAATGAGCAGTTCTTC

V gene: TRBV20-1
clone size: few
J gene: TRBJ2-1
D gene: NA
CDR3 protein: CSARDLGSHEQFF
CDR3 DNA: TGCAGTGCTAGAGATCTCGGTTCCCATGAGCAGTTCTTC

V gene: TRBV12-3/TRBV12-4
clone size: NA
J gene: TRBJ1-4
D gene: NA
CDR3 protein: CASTMGADEKLFF
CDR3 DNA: TGTGCCAGCACCATGGGGGCCGATGAAAAACTGTTTTTT

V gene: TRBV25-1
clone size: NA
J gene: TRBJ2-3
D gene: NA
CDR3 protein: CASSEFEGGTDTQYF
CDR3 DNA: TGCGCCAGCAGTGAATTCGAGGGAGGCACAGATACGCAGTATTTT

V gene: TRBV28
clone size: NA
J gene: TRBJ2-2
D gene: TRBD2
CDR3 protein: CASSTSGTTNTGELFF
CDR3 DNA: TGTGCCAGCAGTACCTCTGGGACTACGAACACCGGGGAGCTGTTTTTT

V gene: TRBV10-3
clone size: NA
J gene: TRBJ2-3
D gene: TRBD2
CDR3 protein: CAISDGGREDTQYF
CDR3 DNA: TGTGCCATCAGTGATGGAGGGAGGGAAGATACGCAGTATTTT

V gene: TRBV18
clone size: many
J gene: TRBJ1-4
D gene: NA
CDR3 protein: CASSASGGGEKLFF
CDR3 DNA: TGTGCCAGCTCAGCGAGCGGGGGCGGCGAAAAACTGTTTTTT

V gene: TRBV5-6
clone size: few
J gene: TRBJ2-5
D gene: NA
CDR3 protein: CASSFSPRGEETQYF
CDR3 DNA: TGTGCCAGCAGCTTTAGCCCCAGGGGAGAGGAGACCCAGTACTTC

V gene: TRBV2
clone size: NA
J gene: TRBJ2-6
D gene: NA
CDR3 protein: CASIRDSGFGANVLTF
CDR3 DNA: TGTGCCAGCATACGTGACAGTGGTTTCGGGGCCAACGTCCTGACTTTC

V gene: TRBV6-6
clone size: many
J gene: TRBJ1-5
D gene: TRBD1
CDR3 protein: CASSGRQGDQPQHF
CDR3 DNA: TGTGCCAGCAGTGGGAGACAGGGGGATCAGCCCCAGCATTTT

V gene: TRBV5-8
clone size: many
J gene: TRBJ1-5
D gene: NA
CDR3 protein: CASFQGGGSQPQHF
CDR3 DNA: TGTGCCAGCTTCCAGGGCGGGGGCAGTCAGCCCCAGCATTTT

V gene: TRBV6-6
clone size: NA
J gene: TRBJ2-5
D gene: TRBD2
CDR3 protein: CASSYSSGGVAETQYF
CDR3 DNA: TGTGCCAGCAGTTACTCTAGCGGGGGGGTCGCCGAGACCCAGTACTTC

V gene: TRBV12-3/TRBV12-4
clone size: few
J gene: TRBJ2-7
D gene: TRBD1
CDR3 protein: CASSTTGGPYEQYF
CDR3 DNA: TGTGCCAGCAGTACTACAGGGGGCCCCTACGAGCAGTACTTC

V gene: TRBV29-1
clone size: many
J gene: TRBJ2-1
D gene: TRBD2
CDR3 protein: CSVRTSVRNNEQFF
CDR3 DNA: TGCAGCGTCCGGACTAGCGTTAGAAACAATGAGCAGTTCTTC

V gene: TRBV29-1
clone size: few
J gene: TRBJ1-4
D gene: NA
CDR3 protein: CSAARGSANEKLFF
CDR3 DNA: TGCAGCGCCGCTAGGGGGTCTGCTAATGAAAAACTGTTTTTT

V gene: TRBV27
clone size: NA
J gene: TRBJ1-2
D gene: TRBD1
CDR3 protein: CASTRTGGVSYGYTF
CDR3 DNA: TGTGCCAGCACCAGGACAGGGGGCGTCTCCTATGGCTACACCTTC

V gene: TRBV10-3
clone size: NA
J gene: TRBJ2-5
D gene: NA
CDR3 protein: CAISAATYQETQYF
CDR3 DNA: TGTGCCATCAGTGCGGCGACCTACCAAGAGACCCAGTACTTC

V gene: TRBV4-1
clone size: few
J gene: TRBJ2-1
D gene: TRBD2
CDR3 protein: CASSRGGLAGFNF
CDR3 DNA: TGCGCCAGCAGCCGAGGGGGACTAGCGGGTTTCAACTTC

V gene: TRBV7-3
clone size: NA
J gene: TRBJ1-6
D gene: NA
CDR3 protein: CASSARGDSPLHF
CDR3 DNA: TGTGCCAGCAGCGCCCGGGGAGATTCACCCCTCCACTTT

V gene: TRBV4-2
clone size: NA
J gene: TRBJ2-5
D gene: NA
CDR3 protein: CASSQDWGTETQYF
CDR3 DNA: TGTGCCAGCAGCCAAGATTGGGGTACGGAGACCCAGTACTTC

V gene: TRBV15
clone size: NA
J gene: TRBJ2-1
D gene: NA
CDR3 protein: CATSRELSYEQFF
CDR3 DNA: TGTGCCACCAGCAGAGAATTGAGCTATGAGCAGTTCTTC

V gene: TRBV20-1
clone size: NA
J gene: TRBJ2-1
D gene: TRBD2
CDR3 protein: CSAAGTRDVMEQFF
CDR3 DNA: TGCAGTGCCGCCGGGACTAGGGATGTGATGGAGCAGTTCTTC

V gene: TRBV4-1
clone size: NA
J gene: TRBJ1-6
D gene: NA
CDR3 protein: CASSQPSRENSPLHF
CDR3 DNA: TGCGCCAGCAGCCAACCGTCCCGGGAGAATTCACCCCTACACTTT

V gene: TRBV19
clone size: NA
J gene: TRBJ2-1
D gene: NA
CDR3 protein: CASNRAAFNEQFF
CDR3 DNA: TGTGCCAGTAATCGGGCTGCCTTCAATGAGCAGTTCTTC

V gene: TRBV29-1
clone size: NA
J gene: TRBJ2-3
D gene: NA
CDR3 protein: CSVMVSEADTQYF
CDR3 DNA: TGCAGCGTTATGGTGTCAGAGGCTGATACGCAGTATTTT

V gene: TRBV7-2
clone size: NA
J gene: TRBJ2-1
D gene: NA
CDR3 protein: CASSLVGPGGNEQFF
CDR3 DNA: TGTGCCAGCAGCTTAGTCGGGCCAGGGGGGAATGAGCAGTTCTTC

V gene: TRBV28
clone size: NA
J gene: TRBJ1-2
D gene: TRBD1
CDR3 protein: CASSVTDRVYGYTF
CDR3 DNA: TGTGCCAGCAGTGTCACTGACAGGGTGTACGGCTACACCTTC

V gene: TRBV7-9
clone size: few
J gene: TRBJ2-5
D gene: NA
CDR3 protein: CASSRTSGTQETQYF
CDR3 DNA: TGTGCCAGCAGCCGAACCAGCGGAACCCAAGAGACCCAGTACTTC

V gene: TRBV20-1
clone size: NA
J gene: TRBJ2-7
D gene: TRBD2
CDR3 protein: CSAHLAGGSYEQYF
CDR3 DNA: TGCAGTGCCCATCTAGCGGGAGGGTCCTACGAGCAGTACTTC

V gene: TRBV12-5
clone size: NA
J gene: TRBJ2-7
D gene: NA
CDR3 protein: CASGNLAGDYEQYF
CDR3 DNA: TGTGCTAGTGGAAACCTGGCAGGGGACTACGAGCAGTACTTC

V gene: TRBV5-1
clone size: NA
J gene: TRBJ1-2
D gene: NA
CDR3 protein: CASSPGHGDYKGYTF
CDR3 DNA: TGCGCCAGCAGCCCGGGACACGGGGATTATAAAGGCTACACCTTC

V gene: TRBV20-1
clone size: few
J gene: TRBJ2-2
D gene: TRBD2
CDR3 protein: CSAQSISGRARGTGELFF
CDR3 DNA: TGCAGTGCCCAATCAATTAGCGGGAGGGCCCGGGGCACCGGGGAGCTGTTTTTT

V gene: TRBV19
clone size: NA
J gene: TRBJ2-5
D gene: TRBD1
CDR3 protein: CASSRQGFGEETQYF
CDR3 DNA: TGTGCCAGTAGTAGACAGGGATTTGGTGAAGAGACCCAGTACTTC

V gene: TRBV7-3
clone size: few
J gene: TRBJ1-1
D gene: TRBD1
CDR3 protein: CASSLPGQHEAFF
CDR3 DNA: TGTGCCAGCAGCCTCCCGGGACAGCACGAAGCTTTCTTT

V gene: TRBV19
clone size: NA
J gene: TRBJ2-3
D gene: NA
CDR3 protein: CASSIGGTSTDTQYF
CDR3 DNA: TGTGCCAGTAGTATAGGTGGGACTAGCACAGATACGCAGTATTTT

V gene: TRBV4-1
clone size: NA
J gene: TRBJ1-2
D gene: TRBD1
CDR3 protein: CASSPQDRITYGYTF
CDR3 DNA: TGCGCCAGCAGCCCTCAGGACAGGATAACATATGGCTACACCTTC

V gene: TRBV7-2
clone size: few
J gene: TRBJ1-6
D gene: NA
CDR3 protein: CASSRRDRNSPLHF
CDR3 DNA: TGTGCCAGCAGCCGCCGGGATCGTAATTCACCCCTCCACTTT

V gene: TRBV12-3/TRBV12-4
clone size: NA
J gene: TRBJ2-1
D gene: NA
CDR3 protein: CASSKIGGSSYNEQFF
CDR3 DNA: TGTGCCAGCAGCAAAATCGGGGGCAGCTCCTACAATGAGCAGTTCTTC

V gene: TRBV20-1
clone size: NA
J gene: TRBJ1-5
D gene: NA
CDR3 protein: CSGSSGLNQPQHF
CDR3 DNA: TGCAGTGGGTCTTCGGGTCTCAATCAGCCCCAGCATTTT

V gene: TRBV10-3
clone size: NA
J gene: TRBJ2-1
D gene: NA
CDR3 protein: CAIRERDTVEQFF
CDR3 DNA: TGTGCCATCAGGGAACGTGACACGGTTGAGCAGTTCTTC

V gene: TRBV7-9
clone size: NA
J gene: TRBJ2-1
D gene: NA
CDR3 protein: CASSPRTSYNEQFF
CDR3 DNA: TGTGCCAGCAGCCCCCGGACGTCCTACAATGAGCAGTTCTTC

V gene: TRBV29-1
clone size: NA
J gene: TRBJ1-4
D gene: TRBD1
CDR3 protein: CSVSPGQGNEKLFF
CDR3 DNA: TGCAGCGTCTCTCCGGGACAGGGTAATGAAAAACTGTTTTTT

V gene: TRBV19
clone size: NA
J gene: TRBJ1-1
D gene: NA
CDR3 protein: CASREQKLRSTEAFF
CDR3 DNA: TGTGCCAGTAGAGAACAGAAGTTACGGAGCACTGAAGCTTTCTTT

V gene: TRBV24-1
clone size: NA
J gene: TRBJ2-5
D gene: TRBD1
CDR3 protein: CATSEQSGQAGETQYF
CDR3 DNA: TGTGCCACCAGTGAACAGTCGGGACAGGCTGGGGAGACCCAGTACTTC

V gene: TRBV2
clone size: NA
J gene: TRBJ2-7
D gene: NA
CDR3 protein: CASSEHILSYEQYF
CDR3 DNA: TGTGCCAGCAGTGAGCACATCCTATCCTACGAGCAGTACTTC

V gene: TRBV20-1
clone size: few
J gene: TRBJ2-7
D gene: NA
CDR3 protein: CSARSGSQAYEQYF
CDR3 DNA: TGCAGTGCTAGGTCCGGCTCACAGGCCTACGAGCAGTACTTC

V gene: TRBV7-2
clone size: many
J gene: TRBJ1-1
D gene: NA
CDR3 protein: CASSLVRQNTEAFF
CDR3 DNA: TGTGCCAGCAGTTTAGTTCGACAGAACACTGAAGCTTTCTTT

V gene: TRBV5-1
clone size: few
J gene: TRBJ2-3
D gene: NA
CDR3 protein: CASKAHTDTQYF
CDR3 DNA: TGCGCCAGCAAGGCCCACACAGATACGCAGTATTTT